These 6 T cell receptor delta chains share one sample of origin, sequenced in a study of gamma-delta chains in newborns, infants, children (dated by TCRdb to between 2019 and 2020). TCRdb names Illumina MiSeq as the instrument used. Clonotypes were called again by TCRdb from the public reads via CATT, and duplicate nucleotide sequences were then merged into one entry. The sample table shows thousands of delta-chain clones, and approximately 1.1% are seen once. The ten top clones hold approximately 24% of the sample. Material: blood. The source of these receptors is a child who was a newborn, infant or young child, either healthy, febrile or measles-vaccinated (not recorded which).

Regarding this clone: The protein TCRdb gives is from a much larger clone and does not agree with this DNA's translation at residue 17, likely a read error; the protein shown here comes from the DNA. This rearrangement joins TRDV2 to TRDJ1; TRDD3 matches 8 bases. CDR1 is GEAIGNYY and CDR2 is EKD in the germline V gene. This CDR3 has 21 residues. The CDR3 protein is CACDTVALPAGDKRDTGKLIF. In DNA, the CDR3 is TGTGCCTGTGACACCGTGGCCCTCCCGGCGGGGGATAAAAGGGACACCGGTAAACTCATCTTT.

In regard to this clone: TCRdb's protein for this DNA is that of a much larger clone and differs from the translation at residue 6, likely a read error; the protein shown is the DNA translation. The chain couples TRDV2 to TRDJ3; the D gene is possibly TRDD3 (6 bases). Trimming cost V 3 bases and J 0 bases, with 11 bases left between them. Germline V gives CDR1 GEAIGNYY, CDR2 EKD. The CDR3 length is 17 residues. The CDR3 region has the DNA TGTGCCTGTGACGTACCGGGGGACTCCTGGGACACCCGACAGATGTTTTTC. It specifies CACDVPGDSWDTRQMFF.

In its sample, this clone is large. Other DNA sequences in the same sample also yield this CDR3. The V and J genes are TRDV2 and TRDJ3, with D tentatively TRDD3 (6 bases). V was shortened by 4 bases and J by 4 bases, with 22 bases between the two germline ends. Per germline, CDR1 GEAIGNYY and CDR2 EKD. The CDR3 loop spans 19 amino acids. The CDR3 protein is CACEVWGPRRGWDTRQMFF. CDR3 nucleotide sequence: TGTGCCTGTGAGGTCTGGGGCCCTCGACGGGGTTGGGACACCCGACAGATGTTTTTC.

The table lists this clone with a few counts. A read error may account for a junction end that differs from germline. The chain combines TRDV2 with TRDJ3; 8 bases match TRDD3. Germline lookup yields CDR1 GEAIGNYY and CDR2 EKD. CDR3 length: 18 amino acids. DNA of the CDR3: TGTGCCTGTGACAATACTGGGGGCCGCTCCTGGAACACCCGACAGATGTTTTTC. Translation: CACDNTGGRSWNTRQMFF.

This clone was seen only a few times. This probably arose from a read error, given a far larger clone one base away. Other DNA variants within this sample encode the same CDR3. This chain joins TRDV2 and TRDJ1, with 11 bases fitting TRDD3. Germline loops: CDR1 GEAIGNYY, CDR2 EKD. The CDR3 has 14 residues. CDR3 sequence (DNA): TGTGCCTGTGACGTACTGGGGGATAAGAACAAACTCATCTTC. Translation gives CACDVLGDKNKLIF.

In this sample, this clone turned up a few times. This likely traces to a read error, being one base from a far larger clone. Distinct nucleotide sequences in the sample also encode this CDR3. The rearrangement links TRDV2 to TRDJ3, with D tentatively TRDD3 (6 bases). The CDR3 contains 18 residues. The V gene lost 4 bases and the J gene lost 1 base, with 16 bases spanning the gap. CDR1 GEAIGNYY and CDR2 EKD come from the germline V gene. Written as DNA, the CDR3 is TGTGCCTGTGATACGGTGGGGGTTAAATCCTGGGACACCCGACAGATGTTTTTC. This translates into CACDTVGVKSWDTRQMFF.